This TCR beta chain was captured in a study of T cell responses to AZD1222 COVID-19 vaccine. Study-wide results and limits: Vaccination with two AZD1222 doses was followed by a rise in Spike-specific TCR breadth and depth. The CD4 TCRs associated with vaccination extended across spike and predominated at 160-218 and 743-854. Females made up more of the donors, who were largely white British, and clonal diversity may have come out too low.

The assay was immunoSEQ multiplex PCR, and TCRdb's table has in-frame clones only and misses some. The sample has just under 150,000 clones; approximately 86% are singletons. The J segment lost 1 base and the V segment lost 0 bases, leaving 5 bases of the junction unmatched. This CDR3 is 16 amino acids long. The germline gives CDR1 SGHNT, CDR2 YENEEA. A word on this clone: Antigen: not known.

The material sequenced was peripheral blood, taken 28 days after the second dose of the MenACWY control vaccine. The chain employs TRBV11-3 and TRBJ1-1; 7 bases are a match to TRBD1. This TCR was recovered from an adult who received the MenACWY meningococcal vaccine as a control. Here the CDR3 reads CASSLEWGQSNTEAFF. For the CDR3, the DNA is TGTGCCAGCAGCTTAGAGTGGGGACAGTCGAACACTGAAGCTTTCTTT.